The rows below give T cell receptor beta chains drawn from one sample of a study of cytomegalovirus exposure and HLA in healthy donors. Sequencing used immunoSEQ multiplex PCR; TCRdb keeps in-frame clones, though not all of them. The sample consists of roughly 70,000 clones, about 74% of them appearing once. The sequencing sample was made of PBMCs. These receptors were taken from a human donor in good health. Both conserved end residues are part of each CDR3. The D gene is left open where the match is weak. Clone size is shown for a subset of rows, as once, few, many or a class of expanded clone.

v_call,clone_size,j_call,d_call,cdr3_nt,cdr3_aa
TRBV30,.,TRBJ1-2,.,TGTGCCTGGAGTGTTATCCTGGCCCATGGCTACACCTTC,CAWSVILAHGYTF
TRBV19,.,TRBJ1-3,.,TGTGCCAGTAAAGTCCCGGGTTCTGGAAACACCATATATTTT,CASKVPGSGNTIYF
TRBV28,.,TRBJ2-1,TRBD2,TGTGCCAGTTGGGGGACTAGCGGGGGAAGCTCCTACAATGAGCAGTTCTTC,CASWGTSGGSSYNEQFF
TRBV29-1,.,TRBJ1-1,TRBD1,TGCAGCGTTGTGACAGGGATAGCTTTCTTT,CSVVTGIAFF
TRBV29-1,.,TRBJ2-1,.,TGCAGCGTTGAAGCGGGAAACAATGAGCAGTTCTTC,CSVEAGNNEQFF
TRBV7-2,.,TRBJ2-2,.,TGTGCCAGCAGCTTAGGCCACCGGTTGACCGGGGAGCTGTTTTTT,CASSLGHRLTGELFF
TRBV7-2,.,TRBJ1-5,TRBD1,TGTGCAAGCGGTCAGGGGGCAGGACAGCCCCAGCATTTT,CASGQGAGQPQHF
TRBV27,.,TRBJ1-1,.,TGTGCCAGCAGTTTAGACCTCAGGCGCGAAGCTTTCTTT,CASSLDLRREAFF
TRBV30,once,TRBJ2-3,.,TGTGCCCGCGGTGGGGGGGCTAGCGGAAGGACTAGCACAGATACGCAGTATTTT,CARGGGASGRTSTDTQYF
TRBV5-1,few,TRBJ1-6,.,TGCGCCAGCAGCATAACGGACAGCCCCAATTCACCCCTCCACTTT,CASSITDSPNSPLHF
TRBV30,.,TRBJ1-5,.,TGTGCCTGGAGAGATACGGGGGATCAGCCCCAGCATTTT,CAWRDTGDQPQHF
TRBV9,.,TRBJ1-1,TRBD1,TGTGCCAGCAGCGATGGGGGACAGGGGAACACTGAAGCTTTCTTT,CASSDGGQGNTEAFF
TRBV25-1,.,TRBJ2-1,TRBD1,TGTGCCAGCAGGGACAGGGGTTTCAATGAGCAGTTCTTC,CASRDRGFNEQFF
TRBV10-3,.,TRBJ1-5,TRBD1,TGTGCCATCAGTGATTCTCTGATACCGGGACAGGGGCGGTATAGCAATCAGCCCCAGCATTTT,CAISDSLIPGQGRYSNQPQHF
TRBV9,.,TRBJ2-5,.,TGTGCCAGCAGCCTTACGAGCCCCCCGGAGACCCAGTACTTC,CASSLTSPPETQYF
TRBV18,.,TRBJ2-1,TRBD1,TGTGCCAGCTCCCCTGGGACAGGGGTTTTCTCCTACAATGAGCAGTTCTTC,CASSPGTGVFSYNEQFF
TRBV2,few,TRBJ2-7,TRBD1,TGTGCCAGCAGTGCTCGGACAGGGGCCTACGAGCAGTACTTC,CASSARTGAYEQYF
TRBV27,.,TRBJ2-1,TRBD2,TGTGCCAGCAGTTTAGGCCTAGCGGGGGGGAAGGGCGAGCAGTTCTTC,CASSLGLAGGKGEQFF
TRBV28,.,TRBJ1-2,.,TGTGCCAGCAGTTTATCCCAGAACTATGGCTACACCTTC,CASSLSQNYGYTF
TRBV10-1,.,TRBJ2-1,TRBD2,TGCGCCAGCAGTGAGAGTCTAGCGGGAGAAGTCAATGAGCAGTTCTTC,CASSESLAGEVNEQFF
TRBV20-1,.,TRBJ2-1,.,TGCAGTGCTAGAGATAGGGGTGAGCAGTTCTTC,CSARDRGEQFF
TRBV4-1,.,TRBJ2-3,TRBD2,TGCGCCAGCAGCCACCGACTAGCGGGAGAAGATACGCAGTATTTT,CASSHRLAGEDTQYF
TRBV6-5,.,TRBJ2-1,.,TGTGCCAGCAGTTACTCGGGCAGGGGCAATGAGCAGTTCTTC,CASSYSGRGNEQFF
TRBV5-6,.,TRBJ1-2,TRBD1,TGTGCCAGCAGCGGGGGCAGGGGGGCACCTGGCTACACCTTC,CASSGGRGAPGYTF
TRBV9,.,TRBJ2-5,.,TGTGCCAGCAGCGTAGGCTATCAAGAGACCCAGTACTTC,CASSVGYQETQYF
TRBV2,.,TRBJ1-6,TRBD1,TGTGCCAGCAGTGAAAGGACAGGGAATTCACCCCTCCACTTT,CASSERTGNSPLHF
TRBV29-1,.,TRBJ1-4,.,TGCAGCGCTAAACAGGGTGGAGGTAATGAAAAACTGTTTTTT,CSAKQGGGNEKLFF
TRBV30,.,TRBJ2-5,TRBD2,TGTGCCTGGAGTGTACTGGGGGGGGACCAAGAGACCCAGTACTTC,CAWSVLGGDQETQYF
TRBV7-3,few,TRBJ2-1,TRBD2,TGTGCCAGCAGCCCGACGGGCGGGAGTAACAATGAGCAGTTCTTC,CASSPTGGSNNEQFF
TRBV15,.,TRBJ2-7,TRBD1,TGTGCCACCAGCAGAGAACGTTACGGGACAGGGGGCCACGAGCAGTACTTC,CATSRERYGTGGHEQYF
TRBV15,.,TRBJ1-5,.,TGTGCCACCAGCAGGGCGGTGAGCAATCAGCCCCAGCATTTT,CATSRAVSNQPQHF
TRBV11-3,.,TRBJ1-1,.,TGTGCCAGCAGGTTTACCGGGGGGGGAGGAACTGAAGCTTTCTTT,CASRFTGGGGTEAFF
TRBV11-3,.,TRBJ2-7,.,TGTGCCAGCAGCCCAGAGGCCGGCGCTCCCATTGGCGAGCAGTACTTC,CASSPEAGAPIGEQYF
TRBV15,.,TRBJ1-2,TRBD1,TGTGCCACCAGCGCGGACAGGGTTGACTATGGCTACACCTTC,CATSADRVDYGYTF
TRBV27,.,TRBJ1-2,.,TGTGCCAGCAGTTTTGGACGGGGTACTAACTATGGCTACACCTTC,CASSFGRGTNYGYTF
TRBV12-5,.,TRBJ2-1,.,TGTGCTAGTGGTCCTCCAGGGGGGAGGAAGCAGTTCTTC,CASGPPGGRKQFF
TRBV29-1,.,TRBJ1-1,.,TGCAGCGCAACCATCGGACTGGACCAAGCTTTCTTT,CSATIGLDQAFF
TRBV10-2,.,TRBJ2-2,.,TGCGCCAGCGGAGGGCGGGAGCTGTTTTTT,CASGGRELFF
TRBV11-1,.,TRBJ1-4,TRBD1,TGTGCCAGCAGCCTTCAAGGGGGCCTGGGTGAAAAACTGTTTTTT,CASSLQGGLGEKLFF
TRBV28,once,TRBJ2-7,.,TGTGCCAGCAGTTTGGGGGAGGCCTTCTACGAGCAGTACTTC,CASSLGEAFYEQYF
TRBV15,.,TRBJ1-1,.,TGTGCCACCAGCAGAGATGTGAGGAACACTGAAGCTTTCTTT,CATSRDVRNTEAFF
TRBV5-1,.,TRBJ2-3,.,TGCGCCAGCAGCTTGGTGGGGAGTATGTTCACAGATACGCAGTATTTT,CASSLVGSMFTDTQYF
TRBV28,.,TRBJ1-1,.,TGTGCCAGCAGTTTCGAGTTATGGACTGAAGCTTTCTTT,CASSFELWTEAFF
TRBV10-3,few,TRBJ1-2,.,TGTGCCATCAGTGAGAGGGAGGGTCTGGGGGCCTATGGCTACACCTTC,CAISEREGLGAYGYTF
TRBV28,.,TRBJ1-2,TRBD1,TGTGCCAGCAGCCCGGTCCGGGACAGGGATGGCTACACCTTC,CASSPVRDRDGYTF